A single sample is the source of the 22 T cell receptor beta chains below, sequenced in a study of OX40 agonist ivuxolimab in advanced cancers. Sequenced by immunoSEQ multiplex PCR; TCRdb stores in-frame clones only, minus some. Of about 100,000 clones listed, 86% are singletons. This material consisted of CD4+ or CD8+ T cells sorted from blood, taken in a trial of the OX40 agonist ivuxolimab. The receptors here all came from an adult with an advanced solid tumor such as melanoma, head and neck, liver or kidney cancer.

In this sample, this clone turned up a few times. This same CDR3 is encoded by further DNA sequences in the sample. The chain is built from TRBV25-1 and TRBJ1-1, with unresolved D. The CDR3 extends over 13 amino acids. The germline V gene encodes CDR1 MGHDK and CDR2 SYGVNS. V was shortened by 3 bases and J by 1 base, with 6 bases between the two germline ends. The CDR3 reads CASSESQNTEAFF. The CDR3 coding sequence is TGTGCCAGCAGTGAGTCGCAGAACACTGAAGCTTTCTTT.

This chain connects TRBV10-1 to TRBJ2-3; 7 bases map to TRBD1. Looked up from germline, CDR1 is WNHNN and CDR2 is SYGVQD (reference sequence). Trimming removed 4 bases from V and 1 base from J; junction bases left unmatched: 8. This CDR3 region has 16 residues. This CDR3 is CASSGQGTVRTDTQYF. CDR3 sequence (DNA): TGCGCCAGCAGTGGCCAGGGGACAGTTCGCACAGATACGCAGTATTTT.

This chain joins TRBV7-9 and TRBJ1-2, with 8 bases lining up with TRBD1. The V segment lost 5 bases and the J segment 8 bases; nucleotides outside the gene matches: 10. Germline CDR1 is SEHNR and CDR2 is FQNEAQ (reference sequence). This CDR3 is 14 amino acids long. CDR3 sequence reads: CASSVGQGARGYTF. As DNA, the CDR3 is TGTGCCAGCAGCGTGGGGCAGGGGGCGCGAGGCTACACCTTC.

The V and J genes are TRBV11-3 and TRBJ2-3; the D gene could be TRBD1 or TRBD2 (6 bases each). CDR3 length: 15 residues. V dropped 1 base and J dropped 6 bases, with 14 bases sitting between them. Germline V lookup: CDR1 SGHNT, CDR2 YENEEA. Here the CDR3 DNA reads TGTGCCAGCAGCTTAGGGGGGCTAGCGACCGATACGCAGTATTTT. Translating gives CASSLGGLATDTQYF.

The rearrangement joins TRBV5-1 to TRBJ2-5; no clear D. The CDR3 totals 15 residues. Germline V gene sequence: CDR1 SGHRS, CDR2 YFSETQ. Trimming removed 0 bases from V and 0 bases from J, with 9 bases in between. For the CDR3, the DNA is TGCGCCAGCAGCTTGGGGACGAGTCACCAAGAGACCCAGTACTTC. This sequence encodes CASSLGTSHQETQYF.

This rearrangement joins TRBV5-1 to TRBJ2-1; TRBD2 aligns across 9 bases. The V gene end was trimmed by 0 bases and the J gene end by 6 bases; junction bases not matched to a gene: 4. The CDR3 sequence is 15 residues long. The germline gives CDR1 SGHRS, CDR2 YFSETQ. This CDR3 reads CASSLVAGDGNEQFF. DNA of the CDR3: TGCGCCAGCAGCTTGGTAGCGGGAGACGGCAATGAGCAGTTCTTC.

This clone has only one observation. The chain joins TRBV9 to TRBJ2-5; 10 bases are shared with TRBD2. This CDR3 is 15 amino acids long. In germline, CDR1 is SGDLS, CDR2 YYNGEE. The trim removed 0 bases at V and 5 bases at J, leaving 4 bases unmatched. The CDR3 DNA follows: TGTGCCAGCAGCGTAGCTAGCGGGGGAGGGGAGACCCAGTACTTC. Amino acids: CASSVASGGGETQYF.

The chain links TRBV9 to TRBJ1-2; TRBD1 matches at 7 bases. Germline CDR1 is SGDLS and CDR2 is YYNGEE. V was pared by 4 bases and J by 3 bases, with 6 bases of the junction left unmatched. The CDR3 covers 14 residues. In nucleotides, the CDR3 is TGTGCCAGCAGCCCTTTTACAGGGGACTATGGCTACACCTTC. As protein: CASSPFTGDYGYTF. Looking up the rest from reference TRBV9 and TRBJ1-2 gives the full variable domain: DSGVTQTPKHLITATGQRVTLRCSPRSGDLSVYWYQQSLDQGLQFLIQYYNGEERAKGNILERFSAQQFPDLHSELNLSSLELGDSALYFCASSPFTGDYGYTFGSGTRLTVV.

This clone has more than one count but fewer than ten. The chain employs TRBV5-6 and TRBJ1-5; no reliable D call. Germline V CDR1 and CDR2: SGHDT, YYEEEE. CDR3 length: 12 residues. V shed 3 bases and J shed 2 bases, with 3 bases lying between them. The CDR3 nucleotides are TGTGCCAGCAGCTCTCGCAATCAGCCCCAGCATTTT. It codes for CASSSRNQPQHF. The whole variable domain, remainder taken from reference TRBV5-6 and TRBJ1-5, is DAGVTQSPTHLIKTRGQQVTLRCSPKSGHDTVSWYQQALGQGPQFIFQYYEEEERQRGNFPDRFSGHQFPNYSSELNVNALLLGDSALYLCASSSRNQPQHFGDGTRLSIL.

The J gene is TRBJ2-1, the V gene TRBV7-2; 8 positions match TRBD2. The CDR3 has 14 amino acids. Germline CDR1 and CDR2: SGHTA and FQGNSA. J was trimmed by 6 bases and V by 5 bases; bases with no gene match: 6. The CDR3, as DNA: TGTGCCAGCAGCGCGCAGACTAGCGTCAATGAGCAGTTCTTC. The encoded protein is CASSAQTSVNEQFF.

The J gene is TRBJ1-2, the V gene TRBV7-9, with D perhaps TRBD1 (6 bases). This CDR3 spans 11 amino acids. V was cut by 5 bases and J by 14 bases, with 15 bases left in between. The germline V gene encodes CDR1 SEHNR and CDR2 FQNEAQ (reference sequence). The CDR3 protein is CASSVRDTRTF. In DNA, the CDR3 is TGTGCCAGCAGCGTCCGGGACACGAGGACCTTC.

The chain carries TRBV7-9 and TRBJ2-2; 14 nucleotides match TRBD2. The CDR3 covers 18 residues. After removal of 4 bases from V and 4 bases from J, the junction contained 8 bases not matched to a gene. In germline, CDR1 is SEHNR, CDR2 FQNEAQ (reference sequence). CDR3 sequence reads: CASSSLTSGRAITGELFF. The CDR3 region has the DNA TGTGCCAGCAGCTCCCTGACTAGCGGGAGGGCCATCACCGGGGAGCTGTTTTTT. The entire variable domain, with the rest obtained from reference TRBV7-9 and TRBJ2-2, is as follows: DTGVSQNPRHKITKRGQNVTFRCDPISEHNRLYWYRQTLGQGPEFLTYFQNEAQLEKSRLLSDRFSAERPKGSFSTLEIQRTEQGDSAMYLCASSSLTSGRAITGELFFGEGSRLTVL.

The chain couples TRBV7-2 to TRBJ1-5; TRBD1 might be the D (6 bases). The CDR3 is made up of 15 amino acids. The V gene's germline CDR1 is SGHTA and CDR2 FQGNSA. Trimming left V 1 base short and J 2 bases short, with 9 bases between. The DNA for the CDR3 is TGTGCCAGCAGCTTAGTAGGGGGTGGCAATCAGCCCCAGCATTTT. It translates to CASSLVGGGNQPQHF.

This clone occurred a few times. J is TRBJ1-6 and V is TRBV10-3; D may be TRBD1 (6 bases). In germline, CDR1 is ENHRY, CDR2 SYGVKD. The V gene lost 2 bases and the J gene lost 9 bases, with 14 bases spanning the gap. The length of the CDR3 is 15 residues. The CDR3 coding sequence is TGTGCCATCAGTGAGGGACAGAGGGACCGTTCACCCCTCCACTTT. Its protein is CAISEGQRDRSPLHF.

J is TRBJ2-1 and V is TRBV7-3, with 9 nucleotides matching TRBD2. The germline V gene encodes CDR1 SGHTA and CDR2 FQGTGA. V gave up 1 base and J gave up 4 bases; unmatched junction bases: 5. This CDR3 has 16 amino acids. Here the CDR3 reads CASSLMGGREYNEQFF. CDR3 coding DNA: TGTGCCAGCAGCTTAATGGGCGGGAGGGAGTACAATGAGCAGTTCTTC.

V usage is TRBV18 and J usage is TRBJ2-7; 9 nucleotides line up with TRBD1. The CDR3 runs to 12 residues. The junction had 1 base not matched to a gene; V was cut back by 3 bases and J by 7 bases. CDR1 and CDR2 from the germline V gene are KGHSH and LQKENI. CDR3 protein: CASSPGTGEQYF. The CDR3 nucleotides read TGTGCCAGCTCACCCGGGACAGGGGAGCAGTACTTC.

V and J are TRBV6-1 and TRBJ1-5; D is undetermined. There are 13 residues in the CDR3. Looked up from germline, CDR1 is MNHNS and CDR2 is SASEGT. Trimming took off 4 bases at V and 4 bases at J, with 8 bases between the two ends. CDR3 residues: CASSGVDNQPQHF. The CDR3 bases are TGTGCCAGCAGTGGGGTCGATAATCAGCCCCAGCATTTT.

The gene calls are TRBV5-1 and TRBJ1-5; the D gene is possibly TRBD1 (5 bases). The CDR3 contains 14 residues. Deletions cut 4 bases from V and 2 bases from J, with 10 bases between. CDR1 and CDR2 from the germline V gene are SGHRS and YFSETQ. CDR3 sequence: CASSGGDRNQPQHF. CDR3 DNA: TGCGCCAGCAGCGGGGGGGATCGCAATCAGCCCCAGCATTTT.

The rearrangement links TRBV4-1 to TRBJ2-6; D possibly corresponds to TRBD1 (6 bases). The V end lost 0 bases, the J end lost 0 bases, and 12 bases lay between the germline ends. In germline, CDR1 is MGHRA, CDR2 YSYEKL. The length of the CDR3 is 18 residues. CDR3: CASSQDRTDPSGANVLTF. The CDR3 DNA sequence: TGCGCCAGCAGCCAAGATCGGACAGACCCCTCTGGGGCCAACGTCCTGACTTTC.

This clone was counted once. The rearrangement joins TRBV5-4 to TRBJ2-1, with 12 bases that match TRBD2. Germline V lookup: CDR1 SGHNT, CDR2 YYREEE (reference sequence). Losses at the gene ends were 3 bases for V and 10 bases for J; bases not matched to a gene: 11. The CDR3 has 16 residues. The CDR3 sequence is CASSSGLAGSWGEQFF. The CDR3 coding sequence is TGTGCCAGCAGCTCCGGACTAGCGGGATCATGGGGAGAGCAGTTCTTC. Based on the CDR3 plus reference TRBV5-4 and TRBJ2-1, the full variable domain is ETGVTQSPTHLIKTRGQQVTLRCSSQSGHNTVSWYQQALGQGPQFIFQYYREEENGRGNFPPRFSGLQFPNYSSELNVNALELDDSALYLCASSSGLAGSWGEQFFGPGTRLTVL.

In this sample, this clone turned up once. The chain couples TRBV9 to TRBJ1-3; 7 bases match TRBD1. In germline, CDR1 is SGDLS, CDR2 YYNGEE. The CDR3 consists of 14 residues. V lost 5 bases and J lost 2; bases outside the gene matches: 4. CDR3 protein: CASSYQGAGNTIYF. The CDR3 nucleotides read TGTGCCAGCAGTTACCAGGGGGCTGGAAACACCATATATTTT.

The chain links TRBV7-9 to TRBJ1-2; D remains ambiguous. CDR1 and CDR2 (germline): SEHNR, FQNEAQ (reference sequence). Trimming took 5 bases from V and 4 from J, leaving 14 bases between them. The CDR3 covers 14 residues. CDR3 DNA: TGTGCCAGCAGCACTTTCGTAGGGAGCTATGGCTACACCTTC. Its protein is CASSTFVGSYGYTF.